This T cell receptor beta chain was captured in a study of identical twins. Whole-study results and caveats: Excess twin sharing in beta out-of-frame sequences was weaker. Recombination models fit unrelated individuals' TCR alpha sharing but underestimated twins'.

This clonotype has a handful of counts. Its target is unknown. Trimming pared 4 bases from V and 10 bases from J, leaving 20 bases between. The length of the CDR3 is 15 residues. TCRdb reprocessed the 5' RACE reads via MiXCR and lists one record per CDR3 protein. This sample has 500,000 to 650,000 distinct CDR3 sequences, with 20% to 25% found just once. Separately, the same data were catalogued under a study of yellow fever vaccine responses in identical twins.

This sequence was found in a woman aged 18 to 35 in good health. The sequenced material came from CD4+ T cells sorted from blood. V and J are TRBV12-3 or TRBV12-4 and TRBJ2-1; unclear D gene. CDR3 nucleotide sequence: TGTGCCAGCAGTTACATGGAAGGATATGTGGGAGAGCAGTTCTTC. Amino acid sequence: CASSYMEGYVGEQFF.